The 20 T cell receptor beta chains below were found in one sample sequenced in a study of shared clonotypes between healthy human individuals. Naive CD8 cells, CD45RO-negative and positively selected for CCR7, excluded terminally differentiated effector memory CD45RA+ cells. Profiling relied on immunoSEQ multiplex PCR, and the TCRdb table lists in-frame clones only, not all of them. The sample gives about 650,000 clones, less than 97% of which show up once; about 0.11% is in the top ten. Material: naive CD8+ T cells sorted from blood. The receptors derive from a woman between 25 and 40 years old in good health.

V and J are TRBV29-1 and TRBJ2-2; 13 bases are a match to TRBD2. Trimming at V came to 0 bases and at J to 0 bases, leaving 4 bases not matched to a gene. Germline loops: CDR1 SQVTM, CDR2 ANQGSEA. The CDR3 sequence is 18 residues long. The CDR3 DNA sequence: TGCAGCGTTGAAGAGACGGGACTAGCGGGATCGAACACCGGGGAGCTGTTTTTT. Protein sequence: CSVEETGLAGSNTGELFF.

V is TRBV6-1 and J is TRBJ2-1, with 7 positions matching TRBD2. Per germline, CDR1 MNHNS and CDR2 SASEGT. V was pared by 0 bases and J by 7 bases, with 9 bases of the junction left unmatched. The CDR3 sequence is 16 residues long. In DNA, the CDR3 is TGTGCCAGCAGTGAAGCCGGGGAGGGGCGACAAAATGAGCAGTTCTTC. Its protein product is CASSEAGEGRQNEQFF.

The chain joins TRBV13 to TRBJ2-1, with no clear D. The CDR3 length is 13 residues. The germline V gene has CDR1 PRHDT and CDR2 FYEKMQ (reference sequence). Trimming took off 0 bases at V and 6 bases at J, with 6 bases between the two ends. This chain's CDR3 is CASSLGQPNEQFF. The CDR3 DNA sequence: TGTGCCAGCAGCTTAGGACAACCCAATGAGCAGTTCTTC.

This clone has a single count. The rearrangement uses TRBV6-1 and TRBJ2-3, with 10 bases fitting TRBD1. The ends lost 1 base at V and 0 bases at J; junction bases unmatched: 13. The CDR3 spans 20 residues. Germline CDR1 reads MNHNS; CDR2 reads SASEGT. Here the CDR3 reads CASSEGDRGRPWVSTDTQYF. The CDR3, as DNA: TGTGCCAGCAGTGAAGGGGACAGGGGACGACCCTGGGTTAGCACAGATACGCAGTATTTT.

The rearrangement uses TRBV4-1 and TRBJ2-2; 8 bases fit TRBD2. This CDR3 contains 16 residues. Germline CDR1 is MGHRA and CDR2 is YSYEKL. J gave up 6 bases and V 3 bases, and 9 bases lay outside the gene matches. In nucleotides, the CDR3 is TGCGCCAGCAGCCACCCGTCGGGACTAGAGTCCGGGGAGCTGTTTTTT. Translation gives CASSHPSGLESGELFF.

The chain has TRBV6-1 and TRBJ2-5; no clear D gene. Germline-derived CDR1 and CDR2 are MNHNS and SASEGT. V lost 5 bases and J 4 bases, leaving 5 bases between the germline ends. The CDR3 has 11 amino acids. As DNA, the CDR3 is TGTGCCAGCAGTTTGAGAGAGACCCAGTACTTC. Protein: CASSLRETQYF.

This clone was observed once. V is TRBV7-6 and J is TRBJ2-2, with 12 bases lining up with TRBD2. Germline V gene data show CDR1 as SGHVS and CDR2 as FNYEAQ. The junction had 8 bases not matched to a gene; V was cut back by 4 bases and J by 5 bases. This CDR3 is built from 17 residues. This chain's CDR3 is CASSSTTSGSTTGELFF. As DNA, the CDR3 is TGTGCCAGCAGCTCCACGACTAGCGGGAGTACGACCGGGGAGCTGTTTTTT.

The V and J genes are TRBV5-6 and TRBJ1-5, with D possibly TRBD1 on 6 matching bases. The germline V and J ends were trimmed by 1 base and 5 bases, with 13 bases remaining between them. CDR3 length equals 15 residues. Germline CDR1 is SGHDT and CDR2 is YYEEEE. This chain's CDR3 is CASSLWTAVYQPQHF. The CDR3 DNA reads TGTGCCAGCAGCTTGTGGACAGCAGTGTATCAGCCCCAGCATTTT.

The chain is built from TRBV6-6 and TRBJ1-5; perhaps TRBD1 as D (6 bases). Looked up from germline, CDR1 is MNHNY and CDR2 is SVGAGI (reference sequence). V was pared by 4 bases and J by 3 bases, with 13 bases between. The CDR3 runs to 15 residues. DNA for the CDR3: TGTGCCAGCAGTTTGGACAGCCCGAACAATCAGCCCCAGCATTTT. As protein: CASSLDSPNNQPQHF.

The chain has TRBV7-9 and TRBJ1-1; D is undetermined. There are 13 residues in the CDR3. Trimming pared 3 bases from V and 8 bases from J, leaving 13 bases between. The germline V gene has CDR1 SEHNR and CDR2 FQNEAQ (reference sequence). CDR3 in amino acids: CASSFSGAEEAFF. The CDR3, as DNA: TGTGCCAGCAGCTTTTCCGGAGCGGAGGAAGCTTTCTTT.

The rearrangement joins TRBV12-5 to TRBJ2-7, with 10 bases that match TRBD1. Germline CDR1 reads LGHNT; CDR2 reads FRNRAP. V dropped 6 bases and J dropped 4; count of bases not matched to a gene: 3. The CDR3 has 13 amino acids. The chain's CDR3 is CASGTGQGYEQYF. In DNA form, the CDR3 reads TGTGCTAGTGGCACGGGACAGGGGTACGAGCAGTACTTC.

This clone came up once. The chain is built from TRBV6-6 and TRBJ2-3; 7 bases align to TRBD2. This CDR3 has 15 amino acids. With 0 bases clipped from V and 0 bases from J, the junction kept 0 bases outside the gene matches. The germline V gene encodes CDR1 MNHNY and CDR2 SVGAGI (reference sequence). DNA of the CDR3: TGTGCCAGCAGTTACTCGGGGGGGAGCACAGATACGCAGTATTTT. Protein sequence: CASSYSGGSTDTQYF.

This sequence joins TRBV6-4 and TRBJ1-2, with D perhaps matching TRBD1 (5 bases). CDR1 MRHNA and CDR2 SNTAGT come from the germline V gene. Trimming shortened V by 2 bases and J by 4 bases, and 23 bases separated the two germline ends. The CDR3 has 18 amino acids. CDR3 sequence reads: CASSDGIPMAGMAYGYTF. The CDR3 DNA reads as TGTGCCAGCAGTGACGGTATTCCAATGGCAGGGATGGCCTATGGCTACACCTTC.

The V and J genes are TRBV2 and TRBJ1-5; 8 bases are shared with TRBD1. Germline V gene sequence: CDR1 SNHLY, CDR2 FYNNEI. Trimming at V came to 6 bases and at J to 11 bases, leaving 15 bases not matched to a gene. The CDR3 is 15 amino acids. The CDR3 loop reads CASSAGQGRRVSQHF. Written as DNA, the CDR3 is TGTGCCAGCAGCGCAGGACAGGGCCGGAGGGTGTCCCAGCATTTT.

J is TRBJ2-2 and V is TRBV4-2; TRBD1 or TRBD2 may be the D gene (5 bases each). V lost 0 bases and J 3 bases, leaving 14 bases between the germline ends. Germline V lookup: CDR1 LGHNA, CDR2 YNFKEQ. This CDR3 contains 17 residues. The CDR3 reads CASSQEISGSYTGELFF. The DNA for the CDR3 is TGTGCCAGCAGCCAAGAGATCTCAGGGAGTTACACCGGGGAGCTGTTTTTT.

The V gene is TRBV13, the J gene TRBJ2-3, with 9 nucleotides matching TRBD2. The CDR3 is 16 amino acids. CDR1 and CDR2 (germline): PRHDT, FYEKMQ (reference sequence). With 5 bases clipped from V and 2 bases from J, the junction kept 8 bases outside the gene matches. The CDR3 region has the DNA TGTGCCAGCAGCCGAAAGCGGGAGGTGGCCACAGATACGCAGTATTTT. Its translation is CASSRKREVATDTQYF.

A remark on this clone: Within the sample, other DNA sequences also encode this same CDR3. This chain connects TRBV7-9 to TRBJ2-7, with D maybe TRBD2 (6 bases). V lost 3 bases and J 3 bases, leaving 6 bases between the germline ends. The CDR3 is 12 amino acids. In germline, CDR1 is SEHNR, CDR2 FQNEAQ (reference sequence). The CDR3 DNA is TGTGCCAGCAGCTTCGGGAGCTACGAGCAGTACTTC. This encodes CASSFGSYEQYF.

As regards this clone: This same CDR3 is encoded by further DNA sequences in the sample. This rearrangement joins TRBV28 to TRBJ2-7, with D maybe TRBD1 (5 bases). Germline V gene sequence: CDR1 MDHEN, CDR2 SYDVKM. V was pared by 5 bases and J by 3 bases, with 8 bases between. The CDR3 is made up of 12 amino acids. The CDR3, as DNA: TGTGCCAGCAGTCACGACAGCTACGAGCAGTACTTC. It codes for CASSHDSYEQYF. The entire variable domain, with the rest obtained from reference TRBV28 and TRBJ2-7, is as follows: DVKVTQSSRYLVKRTGEKVFLECVQDMDHENMFWYRQDPGLGLRLIYFSYDVKMKEKGDIPEGYSVSREKKERFSLILESASTNQTSMYLCASSHDSYEQYFGPGTRLTVT.

The CDR3 here is CASSGPSGSGRYNEQFF. The CDR3 DNA reads TGTGCCAGCAGCGGACCCTCAGGTAGCGGGAGATACAATGAGCAGTTCTTC. This chain links TRBV7-9 with TRBJ2-1; 9 bases fit TRBD2. The CDR3 spans 17 residues. J gave up 4 bases and V 5 bases, and 12 bases lay outside the gene matches. Germline V CDR1 and CDR2: SEHNR, FQNEAQ (reference sequence).

The chain recombines TRBV6-1 with TRBJ1-1; TRBD1 is a possible D gene (5 bases). V lost 6 bases and J 0 bases, leaving 11 bases between the germline ends. The V gene's germline CDR1 is MNHNS and CDR2 SASEGT. This CDR3 is built from 14 residues. DNA for the CDR3: TGTGCCAGCAGGATCGACAGTTTGAACACTGAAGCTTTCTTT. Translation: CASRIDSLNTEAFF.